Sequencing of this T cell receptor beta chain was carried out in a study of blood T cell repertoires in COVID-19. On the study more broadly: Samples came from the United States, Italy and Spain, spanning acute and convalescent COVID-19. T cells, B-cell-depleted T cells, or PBMCs provided the cDNA or gDNA that served as material.

Trimming took 5 bases from V and 1 from J; bases not matched to a gene: 13. Germline loops: CDR1 SGHTA, CDR2 FQGTGA. The length of the CDR3 is 18 residues. Methods used by the authors: Amplification with reference gene primers provided the estimates of nucleated cell counts. Profiled with immunoSEQ multiplex PCR; TCRdb holds only in-frame clones, not every one. V, J and clone size derive from that table, while D and trimming were established from the DNA sequence. This sample has 200,000 to 250,000 clones, with approximately 86% found just once. This sequence was found in a woman over 75 with acute or convalescent COVID-19. Material for sequencing was peripheral blood. The chain uses TRBV7-3 and TRBJ2-1, with 8 bases fitting TRBD2. The CDR3 nucleotides are TGTGCCAGCAGCGCTAGAGGGAGGAGCGGGGGATCCTACAATGAGCAGTTCTTC. Protein sequence: CASSARGRSGGSYNEQFF.